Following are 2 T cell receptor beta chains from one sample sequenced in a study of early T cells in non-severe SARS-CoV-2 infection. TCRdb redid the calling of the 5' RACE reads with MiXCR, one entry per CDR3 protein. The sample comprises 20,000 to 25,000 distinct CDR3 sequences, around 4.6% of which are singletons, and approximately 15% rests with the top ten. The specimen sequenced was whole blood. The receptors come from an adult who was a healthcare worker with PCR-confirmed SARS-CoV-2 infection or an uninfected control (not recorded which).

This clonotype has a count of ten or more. CDR3 bases: TGTGCCAGCAGGATGGGTGGCTACACCTTC. Translation gives CASRMGGYTF. This rearrangement joins TRBV6-6 to TRBJ1-2; D uncertain. This CDR3 spans 10 amino acids. The V end was cut by 6 bases, the J end by 7 bases, with 6 bases between. Germline V gives CDR1 MNHNY, CDR2 SVGAGI (reference sequence).

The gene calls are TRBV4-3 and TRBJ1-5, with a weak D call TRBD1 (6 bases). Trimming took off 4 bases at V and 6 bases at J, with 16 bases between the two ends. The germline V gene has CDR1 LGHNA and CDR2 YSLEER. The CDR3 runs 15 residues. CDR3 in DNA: TGCGCCAGCAGCCCTTCGACAGGTTCGCGTCAGCCCCAGCATTTT. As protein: CASSPSTGSRQPQHF.